The 24 T cell receptor beta chains below come from one sample, sequenced in a study of CD8+CD57+ T cells in acquired aplastic anemia. Genomic DNA acted as the template from which TCR beta VDJ combination and CDR3 sequence profiling were carried out. TCRdb fed the reads into MiXCR, producing one record per CDR3 protein. The table has 75,000 to 100,000 distinct CDR3 sequences, about 67% seen once. Patients selected for sequencing had displayed CD8+CD57+ cell expansion by flow cytometry. Sequences were obtained from sorted CD4+, CD8+, or CD8+CD57+ T cells (not recorded which) from PBMCs. These receptors were collected from a human donor with aplastic anemia.

The V gene is TRBV7-8, the J gene TRBJ2-3; no reliable D call. The CDR3 length is 12 residues. The V and J ends lost 4 bases and 6 bases respectively, with 8 bases between them. Germline loops: CDR1 SGHVS, CDR2 FQNEAQ. CDR3 bases: TGTGCCAGCAGCTCACCAAGGGATACGCAGTATTTT. It encodes CASSSPRDTQYF.

Written as DNA, the CDR3 is TGTGCCAGCAGCCAAGATAGGGGTACAGGGATCCACGAGCAGTACTTC. Translated: CASSQDRGTGIHEQYF. V is TRBV14 and J is TRBJ2-7, with D perhaps matching TRBD1 (6 bases). Germline lookup yields CDR1 SGHDN and CDR2 FVKESK. V was clipped by 0 bases and J by 5 bases, with 17 bases between them. The CDR3 totals 16 residues.

About this clonotype: A read error may explain this, as a much larger clone is one base away. This sequence joins TRBV5-6 and TRBJ2-1; 12 nucleotides agree with TRBD2. This CDR3 region has 16 residues. The germline gives CDR1 SGHDT, CDR2 YYEEEE. V shed 0 bases, J shed 3 bases, and the junction held 1 base outside the gene matches. For the CDR3, the DNA is TGTGCCAGCAGCTTGGGACTAGCGGGGGACTACAATGAGCAGTTCTTC. It translates to CASSLGLAGDYNEQFF.

The chain's CDR3 is CASSYSEGYEQYF. In DNA form, the CDR3 reads TGTGCCAGCAGTTACTCCGAGGGCTACGAGCAGTACTTC. The V gene is TRBV6-5, the J gene TRBJ2-7, with a tentative D call TRBD2 (5 bases). This CDR3 spans 13 amino acids. Trimming shortened V by 0 bases and J by 3 bases, and 6 bases separated the two germline ends. Looked up from germline, CDR1 is MNHEY and CDR2 is SVGAGI.

The chain is built from TRBV11-2 and TRBJ2-3, with D maybe TRBD1 (6 bases). V was cut by 4 bases and J by 3 bases, with 8 bases left in between. Germline assignment: CDR1 SGHAT and CDR2 FQNNGV. The CDR3 spans 13 residues. CDR3 residues: CASSWTVTDTQYF. The DNA for the CDR3 is TGTGCCAGCAGCTGGACAGTGACAGATACGCAGTATTTT.

The rearrangement joins TRBV7-9 to TRBJ2-5; maybe TRBD1 (6 bases). CDR3 length: 13 amino acids. With 10 bases removed from V and 5 bases from J, the gap between germline ends came to 17 bases. Germline CDR1 is SEHNR and CDR2 is FQNEAQ (reference sequence). DNA for the CDR3: TGTGCCATCTTAACCGGGACACTGGAGACCCAGTACTTC. The encoded protein is CAILTGTLETQYF.

This clonotype was observed once. The V and J genes are TRBV7-9 and TRBJ2-7; 9 bases align to TRBD1. Per the germline V gene, CDR1 is SEHNR and CDR2 is FQNEAQ (reference sequence). The CDR3 has 13 amino acids. The V segment lost 2 bases and the J segment 10 bases; nucleotides outside the gene matches: 6. CDR3 in amino acids: CASSLWDRAQQYF. CDR3 sequence (DNA): TGTGCCAGCAGCTTATGGGACAGGGCGCAACAGTACTTC.

The CDR3 nucleotides read TGTGCCAGTAGTTCCCGACCGACCAACACTGAAGCTTTCTTT. Amino acids: CASSSRPTNTEAFF. The genes are TRBV19 and TRBJ1-1, with D hard to call. Germline V lookup: CDR1 LNHDA, CDR2 SQIVND (reference sequence). V shed 5 bases and J shed 2 bases, with 12 bases lying between them. The CDR3 has 14 amino acids. The entire variable domain, with the rest obtained from reference TRBV19 and TRBJ1-1, is as follows: DGGITQSPKYLFRKEGQNVTLSCEQNLNHDAMYWYRQDPGQGLRLIYYSQIVNDFQKGDIAEGYSVSREKKESFPLTVTSAQKNPTAFYLCASSSRPTNTEAFFGQGTRLTVV.

The chain is built from TRBV29-1 and TRBJ1-1, with D possibly TRBD1 on 5 matching bases. This CDR3 has 13 residues. Germline values: CDR1 SQVTM, CDR2 ANQGSEA. Trimming pared 4 bases from V and 7 bases from J, leaving 16 bases between. The CDR3 loop is CSVGWDYYLEAFF. The CDR3 DNA follows: TGCAGCGTTGGTTGGGACTACTACCTTGAAGCTTTCTTT.

The chain employs TRBV15 and TRBJ2-7, with D possibly called TRBD1 or TRBD2 (6 bases each). The V gene's germline CDR1 is LNHNV and CDR2 YYDKDF (reference sequence). V was clipped by 1 base and J by 5 bases, with 15 bases between them. CDR3 length: 15 residues. The CDR3 DNA follows: TGTGCCACCAGCAGAGGGGGGGCAGGGGTCCACGAGCAGTACTTC. Encoded protein: CATSRGGAGVHEQYF.

The chain uses TRBV10-3 and TRBJ1-2, with D maybe TRBD1 (6 bases). The ends were cut back, 8 bases at V and 3 bases at J, with 10 bases in the middle. The CDR3 is 12 residues long. The germline gives CDR1 ENHRY, CDR2 SYGVKD. In nucleotides, the CDR3 is TGTGCCATCGGGGACACGGACTATGGCTACACCTTC. It yields the protein CAIGDTDYGYTF.

This CDR3 reads CSPLHGGETDTQYF. CDR3 nucleotides: TGCAGTCCCCTACACGGCGGGGAAACAGATACGCAGTATTTT. This chain uses TRBV20-1 with TRBJ2-3; D may be TRBD2 (6 bases). The CDR3 has 14 residues. Germline lookup yields CDR1 DFQATT and CDR2 SNEGSKA (reference sequence). V was cut by 8 bases and J by 3 bases, with 18 bases left in between.

A few counts support this clonotype. The chain links TRBV29-1 to TRBJ1-1; 9 bases fit TRBD1. Trimming cost V 6 bases and J 5 bases; bases outside gene matches: 7. Germline V gives CDR1 SQVTM, CDR2 ANQGSEA. The CDR3 totals 13 residues. The DNA of the CDR3 is TGCAGCGTCGCGGGACAGGGTTTAACTGAAGCTTTCTTT. It translates to CSVAGQGLTEAFF.

This clonotype was picked up one time. This chain uses TRBV24-1 with TRBJ2-2, with D hard to call. The CDR3 consists of 11 residues. V lost 9 bases to trimming and J lost 8 bases, with 9 bases between them. From germline, CDR1 is KGHDR and CDR2 SFDVKD. The CDR3 DNA is TGTGCCACCTCCGTTCTTGGGGAGCTGTTTTTT. Its protein product is CATSVLGELFF.

The chain uses TRBV5-1 and TRBJ1-2; D may be TRBD1 (6 bases). The germline V gene encodes CDR1 SGHRS and CDR2 YFSETQ. The CDR3 has 17 amino acids. With 0 bases removed from V and 0 bases from J, the gap between germline ends came to 15 bases. CDR3 coding DNA: TGCGCCAGCAGCTTGGGGGGGACATCGAGAACTAACTATGGCTACACCTTC. It specifies CASSLGGTSRTNYGYTF. Filled out from reference TRBV5-1 and TRBJ1-2, the complete variable domain reads KAGVTQTPRYLIKTRGQQVTLSCSPISGHRSVSWYQQTPGQGLQFLFEYFSETQRNKGNFPGRFSGRQFSNSRSEMNVSTLELGDSALYLCASSLGGTSRTNYGYTFGSGTRLTVV.

The chain couples TRBV7-9 to TRBJ2-7, with 12 bases that match TRBD2. Germline trimming cut 3 bases from V and 5 bases from J; bases unmatched to any gene: 5. The CDR3 has 15 residues. Germline V CDR1 and CDR2: SEHNR, FQNEAQ (reference sequence). CDR3 region: CASSFGLAGIDEQYF. The DNA of the CDR3 is TGTGCCAGCAGCTTCGGACTAGCGGGAATCGACGAGCAGTACTTC.

V and J are TRBV6-1 and TRBJ2-7; 11 bases line up with TRBD1. Germline V gene lookup returns CDR1 MNHNS and CDR2 SASEGT. The CDR3 spans 15 residues. Trimming removed 8 bases from V and 3 bases from J; junction bases left unmatched: 9. The CDR3 sequence: CASGPGTGGFYEQYF. The CDR3 nucleotides are TGTGCCAGCGGGCCAGGGACAGGGGGTTTCTACGAGCAGTACTTC.

The chain links TRBV10-2 to TRBJ1-3; D ambiguous. Germline CDR1 is WSHSY and CDR2 is SAAADI. CDR3 length: 12 amino acids. V lost 2 bases and J lost 4, with 3 bases in between. The chain's CDR3 is CASSEVGNTIYF. The CDR3 DNA sequence: TGCGCCAGCAGTGAGGTGGGAAACACCATATATTTT.

V usage is TRBV20-1 and J usage is TRBJ1-2, with a tentative D call TRBD1 (6 bases). The CDR3 has 12 residues. Germline-derived CDR1 and CDR2 are DFQATT and SNEGSKA (reference sequence). Trimming pared 8 bases from V and 6 bases from J, leaving 16 bases between. As DNA, the CDR3 is TGCAGTCTGGCCGGGGGCGGCGATGGCTACACCTTC. It codes for CSLAGGGDGYTF.

This rearrangement joins TRBV7-9 to TRBJ1-1; maybe TRBD1 (5 bases). CDR3 length equals 14 residues. Germline CDR1 is SEHNR and CDR2 is FQNEAQ (reference sequence). Trimming cost V 1 base and J 4 bases, with 10 bases left between them. CDR3 sequence reads: CASSLEVGGTEAFF. Written as DNA, the CDR3 is TGTGCCAGCAGCTTAGAGGTGGGGGGCACTGAAGCTTTCTTT.

In DNA, the CDR3 is TGTGCCATCAGTGGCGTTGCGCAGGAGCAGTACTTC. Its protein is CAISGVAQEQYF. This sequence joins TRBV10-3 and TRBJ2-7; D remains ambiguous. The V end was cut by 4 bases, the J end by 7 bases, with 11 bases between. The CDR3 is 12 amino acids. The germline gives CDR1 ENHRY, CDR2 SYGVKD.

A single count supports this clonotype. The V and J genes are TRBV4-3 and TRBJ2-3, with TRBD2 matching 7 bases. The CDR3 has 13 amino acids. The germline gives CDR1 LGHNA, CDR2 YSLEER. J lost 14 bases, V lost 3 bases, and 11 bases had no gene match. The CDR3, as DNA: TGCGCCAGCAGCCACCCAAGGACTAGTAGCACGTATTTT. This sequence encodes CASSHPRTSSTYF.

This clonotype occurred once. This CDR3 reads CASSETGSTHEQYF. In DNA, the CDR3 is TGTGCCAGCAGTGAAACAGGCTCTACCCACGAGCAGTACTTC. The chain has TRBV2 and TRBJ2-7; TRBD1 might be the D (5 bases). Germline values: CDR1 SNHLY, CDR2 FYNNEI. CDR3 length equals 14 residues. Trimming took off 2 bases at V and 5 bases at J, with 13 bases between the two ends.

Regarding this clonotype: This may be a read error: a much more frequent sequence differs by one nucleotide. The J gene is TRBJ1-3, the V gene TRBV2; D gene ambiguous. The CDR3 consists of 12 residues. In germline, CDR1 is SNHLY, CDR2 FYNNEI. CDR3 sequence reads: CASRVSGDTIYF. The CDR3 nucleotides are TGTGCCAGCAGAGTCTCTGGAGACACCATATATTTT.